These 21 T cell receptor beta chains came from one sample sequenced in a study of cytomegalovirus exposure and HLA in healthy donors. The PCR employed 60 Vbeta primers together with 13 Jbeta primers. Sequencing used immunoSEQ multiplex PCR; TCRdb keeps in-frame clones, though not all of them. The repertoire holds about 130,000 clones, with 80% as singletons. Sequencing used PBMCs. These receptors were collected from a young man in good health and CMV-seronegative.

The CDR3: CASSFRQGALETQYF. As DNA, the CDR3 is TGTGCCAGCAGTTTTAGACAGGGGGCCTTAGAGACCCAGTACTTC. The chain carries TRBV27 and TRBJ2-5; 10 bases align to TRBD1. The CDR3 runs to 15 residues. CDR1 is MNHEY, CDR2 SMNVEV, per germline (reference sequence). Trimming removed 3 bases from V and 4 bases from J; junction bases left unmatched: 5.

The chain uses TRBV2 and TRBJ1-3, with 10 bases lining up with TRBD1. The CDR3 spans 20 residues. V dropped 2 bases and J dropped 2; count of bases not matched to a gene: 15. Looked up from germline, CDR1 is SNHLY and CDR2 is FYNNEI. The CDR3 region is CASSERRFGDRGITGNTIYF. The CDR3 DNA follows: TGTGCCAGCAGTGAACGAAGGTTTGGGGACAGGGGTATCACTGGAAACACCATATATTTT.

The chain joins TRBV15 to TRBJ1-3, with D unresolved. The V end was cut by 4 bases, the J end by 2 bases, with 9 bases between. The CDR3 spans 14 residues. Germline assignment: CDR1 LNHNV and CDR2 YYDKDF (reference sequence). CDR3 amino acids: CATSMITTGNTIYF. The CDR3 DNA reads TGTGCCACCAGCATGATAACAACTGGAAACACCATATATTTT.

This chain connects TRBV6-5 to TRBJ2-3, with 11 bases matching TRBD2. CDR1 MNHEY and CDR2 SVGAGI come from the germline V gene. J lost 6 bases, V lost 2 bases, and 7 bases had no gene match. CDR3 length: 16 residues. The CDR3 sequence is CASSYGTSGSLDTQYF. The CDR3 region has the DNA TGTGCCAGCAGTTACGGTACTAGCGGGAGCCTCGATACGCAGTATTTT.

This clone was picked up one time. This chain connects TRBV27 to TRBJ2-7, with TRBD2 matching 9 bases. The V segment lost 5 bases and the J segment 0 bases; nucleotides outside the gene matches: 11. The CDR3 is 17 amino acids. Germline loops: CDR1 MNHEY, CDR2 SMNVEV (reference sequence). In DNA form, the CDR3 reads TGTGCCAGCAGTCGCCACGAGGCGGGAGGGAGCTCCTACGAGCAGTACTTC. This gives the protein CASSRHEAGGSSYEQYF.

The rearrangement joins TRBV11-2 to TRBJ2-1; a weak D match, TRBD2 (6 bases). The germline V and J ends were trimmed by 3 bases and 9 bases, with 15 bases remaining between them. Germline CDR1 SGHAT, CDR2 FQNNGV. CDR3 length equals 14 residues. CDR3 coding DNA: TGTGCCAGCAGCTTCTTCAACCGGGGGAGTGAGCAGTTCTTC. Protein sequence: CASSFFNRGSEQFF. The variable domain in full, completed from reference TRBV11-2 and TRBJ2-1, reads EAGVAQSPRYKIIEKRQSVAFWCNPISGHATLYWYQQILGQGPKLLIQFQNNGVVDDSQLPKDRFSAERLKGVDSTLKIQPAKLEDSAVYLCASSFFNRGSEQFFGPGTRLTVL.

This clone was recorded once. The DNA for the CDR3 is TGTGCCAGCAGAGGGGATGAGCGGGGGTATTACAATGAGCAGTTCTTC. This gives the protein CASRGDERGYYNEQFF. The gene calls are TRBV2 and TRBJ2-1, with 8 bases lining up with TRBD2. This CDR3 has 16 amino acids. The V and J ends lost 6 bases and 4 bases, in that order; junction bases with no gene match: 11. Germline V gene data show CDR1 as SNHLY and CDR2 as FYNNEI.

On this clone: Compared with germline, one end of the junction differs, possibly owing to a read error. The chain combines TRBV7-9 with TRBJ2-5, with 12 bases aligning to TRBD1. Germline CDR1 is SEHNR and CDR2 is FQNEAQ (reference sequence). CDR3 length: 15 amino acids. The CDR3 loop reads CASSLGDRGREAQYF. The DNA of the CDR3 is TGTGCCAGCAGCTTAGGGGACAGGGGGCGAGAGGCCCAGTACTTC.

The chain is built from TRBV19 and TRBJ1-5; perhaps TRBD1 as D (6 bases). Trimming cost V 6 bases and J 0 bases, with 12 bases left between them. This CDR3 has 15 amino acids. Germline assignment: CDR1 LNHDA and CDR2 SQIVND (reference sequence). The CDR3 DNA is TGTGCCAGTAGCTCCCGGGACATTAGCAATCAGCCCCAGCATTTT. Its translation: CASSSRDISNQPQHF.

The chain uses TRBV6-6 and TRBJ1-3; unclear D gene. The CDR3 extends over 14 amino acids. The germline V gene has CDR1 MNHNY and CDR2 SVGAGI (reference sequence). Trimming shortened V by 4 bases and J by 0 bases, and 7 bases separated the two germline ends. CDR3 DNA: TGTGCCAGCAGTTGGGAGAGCTCTGGAAACACCATATATTTT. This encodes CASSWESSGNTIYF.

The chain joins TRBV28 to TRBJ2-7; D may be TRBD1 (7 bases). The CDR3 consists of 14 residues. In germline, CDR1 is MDHEN, CDR2 SYDVKM. Trimming pared 2 bases from V and 3 bases from J, leaving 11 bases between. The CDR3: CASSLQGGFYEQYF. CDR3 bases: TGTGCCAGCAGTTTACAGGGGGGATTCTACGAGCAGTACTTC.

This clone was seen a few times. The chain recombines TRBV5-4 with TRBJ2-7; weak D call: TRBD1 (5 bases). The germline V and J ends were trimmed by 6 bases and 4 bases, with 17 bases remaining between them. The CDR3 totals 14 residues. The V gene's germline CDR1 is SGHNT and CDR2 YYREEE (reference sequence). CDR3 bases: TGTGCCAGCAAGCAGGGCCTATCGGAGTACGAGCAGTACTTC. Its protein is CASKQGLSEYEQYF.

The rearrangement uses TRBV19 and TRBJ2-5, with D tentatively TRBD1 (5 bases). The J call is uncertain, as TRBJ2-7 better fits the DNA end. CDR1 and CDR2 from the germline V gene are LNHDA and SQIVND (reference sequence). The CDR3 loop spans 15 amino acids. In DNA form, the CDR3 reads TGTGCCAGTAGTATCCTTTCCGGACAAACCTACGAGCAGTACTTC. Translation gives CASSILSGQTYEQYF.

About this clone itself: Other DNA sequences in this sample translate to the same CDR3. The gene calls are TRBV6-4 and TRBJ2-3, with 10 bases that match TRBD2. The CDR3 has 15 residues. J was trimmed by 1 base and V by 2 bases; bases with no gene match: 0. Germline loops: CDR1 MRHNA, CDR2 SNTAGT. CDR3: CASSDGTSGTDTQYF. The CDR3 DNA follows: TGTGCCAGCAGTGACGGGACTAGCGGCACAGATACGCAGTATTTT.

This clone was seen a few times. The rearrangement uses TRBV4-3 and TRBJ1-1; D might be TRBD1 (6 bases). Germline CDR1 and CDR2: LGHNA and YSLEER. The germline V and J ends were trimmed by 1 base and 1 base, with 19 bases remaining between them. CDR3 length: 18 amino acids. In DNA form, the CDR3 reads TGCGCCAGCAGCCAAGGGCCGGCAGGGGCTAGGTCGAACACTGAAGCTTTCTTT. This encodes CASSQGPAGARSNTEAFF.

This chain connects TRBV28 to TRBJ2-3; D unresolved. Germline CDR1 reads MDHEN; CDR2 reads SYDVKM. Trimming stripped 7 bases from V and 7 bases from J, with 9 bases between. CDR3 size: 11 residues. CDR3 bases: TGTGCCAGCATCGATCGGTATACGCAGTATTTT. Encoded protein: CASIDRYTQYF.

V usage is TRBV14 and J usage is TRBJ1-6, with 7 bases that match TRBD1. The germline V gene has CDR1 SGHDN and CDR2 FVKESK. CDR3 length: 15 amino acids. After removal of 5 bases from V and 7 bases from J, the junction contained 8 bases not matched to a gene. Here the CDR3 reads CASSKQGFGNSPLHF. The CDR3, as DNA: TGTGCCAGCAGCAAACAGGGGTTTGGGAATTCACCCCTCCACTTT. The whole variable domain, remainder taken from reference TRBV14 and TRBJ1-6, is EAGVTQFPSHSVIEKGQTVTLRCDPISGHDNLYWYRRVMGKEIKFLLHFVKESKQDESGMPNNRFLAERTGGTYSTLKVQPAELEDSGVYFCASSKQGFGNSPLHFGNGTRLTVT.

This clone occurred a few times. The genes are TRBV7-2 and TRBJ2-5, with 12 nucleotides matching TRBD2. The CDR3 totals 16 residues. CDR1 is SGHTA and CDR2 is FQGNSA in the germline V gene. Trimming took 5 bases from V and 5 from J; bases not matched to a gene: 9. The CDR3 DNA reads as TGTGCCAGCAGCCCAAGTACTAGCGGGAGGATGGAGACCCAGTACTTC. This codes for CASSPSTSGRMETQYF.

The chain is built from TRBV2 and TRBJ2-3, with a tentative D call TRBD2 (7 bases). The length of the CDR3 is 15 residues. V gave up 7 bases and J gave up 3 bases, with 17 bases separating them. Germline V gene data show CDR1 as SNHLY and CDR2 as FYNNEI. The CDR3 bases are TGTGCCAGCACTCATCGGGGGGCTTCGACAGATACGCAGTATTTT. Protein product: CASTHRGASTDTQYF.

The rearrangement joins TRBV6-5 to TRBJ2-5; the match to TRBD2 covers 9 bases. The germline V gene has CDR1 MNHEY and CDR2 SVGAGI. The trim removed 0 bases at V and 11 bases at J, leaving 10 bases unmatched. The length of the CDR3 is 15 residues. The DNA of the CDR3 is TGTGCCAGCAGTTACTCGACGAGCGGGAGGTTCCAGCAGTACTTC. Amino acids: CASSYSTSGRFQQYF.

V is TRBV11-2 and J is TRBJ2-5, with D possibly TRBD1 on 6 matching bases. Per the germline V gene, CDR1 is SGHAT and CDR2 is FQNNGV. V was shortened by 1 base and J by 5 bases, with 17 bases between the two germline ends. This CDR3 is 16 amino acids long. The CDR3 region has the DNA TGTGCCAGCAGCTTAGCCACCCGATGGGGGCGGGAGACCCAGTACTTC. Its translation is CASSLATRWGRETQYF.